The rows below give T cell receptor beta chains drawn from one sample of a study of Ad26.COV2.S vaccination and SARS-CoV-2 variants. Clones were sequenced by immunoSEQ multiplex PCR, and TCRdb holds only the in-frame ones, with some missing. This table has approximately 410,000 clones, 85% to 90% appearing once. This sample comprised peripheral blood, obtained in a trial of Ad26.COV2.S vaccine versus placebo. These receptors were obtained from a person aged 18 to 59 who received the Ad26.COV2.S COVID-19 vaccine or a placebo. Both conserved end residues are part of each CDR3. D genes are given only for firm matches. A row's size may be missing; if present it is once, few, many or a size class.

d_call,j_call,v_call,clone_size,cdr3_nt,cdr3_aa
NA,TRBJ2-6,TRBV28,NA,TGTGCCAGCAGTAGCTCTGGGGCCAACGTCCTGACTTTC,CASSSSGANVLTF
TRBD2,TRBJ2-7,TRBV18,few,TGTGCCAGCTCACCACCGAGCGGGGCGCTGTACTTC,CASSPPSGALYF
NA,TRBJ2-7,TRBV7-6,NA,TGTGCCAGCAGCTTATTAGTGGGCCACGAGCAGTACTTC,CASSLLVGHEQYF
NA,TRBJ2-5,TRBV6-5,NA,TGTGCCAGCAGTTATTCGGGCCCTGCCGAGACCCAGTACTTC,CASSYSGPAETQYF
TRBD2,TRBJ2-4,TRBV11-2,NA,TGTGCCAGCACCCCGACCGGGACTAGCGGGGCCAAAAACATTCAGTACTTC,CASTPTGTSGAKNIQYF
TRBD1,TRBJ2-2,TRBV6-5,NA,TGTGCCAGCAGTCAAACAGGGGGCGGCGGGGAGCTGTTTTTT,CASSQTGGGGELFF
TRBD2,TRBJ2-1,TRBV5-5,NA,TGTGCCAGCAGCCCACTACCGGGACTAGCGGGTTCTGAGCAGTTCTTC,CASSPLPGLAGSEQFF
NA,TRBJ1-4,TRBV4-3,NA,TGCGCCAGCAGCCAAGCCGTGAGGGAAAAACTGTTTTTT,CASSQAVREKLFF
TRBD1,TRBJ2-3,TRBV7-2,NA,TGTGCCAGCAACAGCGGACAGGTCAGCACAGATACGCAGTATTTT,CASNSGQVSTDTQYF
TRBD1,TRBJ2-6,TRBV6-1,few,TGTGCCAGCAGTGCGACAGGGGGCACTGGGGCCAACGTCCTGACTTTC,CASSATGGTGANVLTF
TRBD1,TRBJ1-2,TRBV9,NA,TGTGCCAGCAGCGTAGGACAGGGGGGAAACTATGGCTACACCTTC,CASSVGQGGNYGYTF
NA,TRBJ2-2,TRBV2,few,TGTGCCAGCAGGGGACACTCGGCGAACACCGGGGAGCTGTTTTTT,CASRGHSANTGELFF
NA,TRBJ2-7,TRBV9,NA,TGTGCCAGCAGCGTAGGAGCCGGGTCCTACGAGCAGTACTTC,CASSVGAGSYEQYF
NA,TRBJ1-2,TRBV28,NA,TGTGCCAGCAGTTTACAGGTCTATGGCTACACCTTC,CASSLQVYGYTF
TRBD1,TRBJ2-5,TRBV7-9,NA,TGTGCCAGCAGCTTAGGGGGACAGGCAGAGACCCAGTACTTC,CASSLGGQAETQYF
NA,TRBJ1-3,TRBV6-5,NA,TGTGCCGGCCCCCCGATCGGAAACACCATATATTTT,CAGPPIGNTIYF
NA,TRBJ2-3,TRBV7-2,NA,TGTGCCAGCAGCTTAGAGAGACACGACACGCAGTATTTT,CASSLERHDTQYF
NA,TRBJ1-2,TRBV7-9,NA,TGTGCCAGCAGCTTACAGGGGCAGGGTATGTACGGCGATGGCTACACCTTC,CASSLQGQGMYGDGYTF
NA,TRBJ1-5,TRBV28,NA,TGTGCCAGCAGTTTAGTCCAGGGGTCTTATCAGCCCCAGCATTTT,CASSLVQGSYQPQHF
NA,TRBJ1-2,TRBV19,NA,TGTGCCAGTAGTACCCTTACCTACTATGGCTACACCTTC,CASSTLTYYGYTF
TRBD1,TRBJ1-6,TRBV27,once,TGTGCCAGCAGCTCGACAGGGGGGACTAGGTCCTATAATTCACCCCTCCACTTT,CASSSTGGTRSYNSPLHF
NA,TRBJ2-7,TRBV4-3,few,TGCGCCAGCAGCCACACACGAAAGGGCGAGCAGTACTTC,CASSHTRKGEQYF
TRBD2,TRBJ2-3,TRBV2,NA,TGTGCCAGCAGGAGACTAGCAGCTAGCACAGATACGCAGTATTTT,CASRRLAASTDTQYF
NA,TRBJ1-1,TRBV4-3,once,TGCGCCAGCAGCCAAGCTCTGGGGGGAGTCACTGAAGCTTTCTTT,CASSQALGGVTEAFF
TRBD2,TRBJ2-2,TRBV25-1,NA,TGTGCCAGCAGTGACTGGCGGGGGGAGGGCACCGGGGAGCTGTTTTTT,CASSDWRGEGTGELFF
NA,TRBJ1-1,TRBV14,NA,TGTGCCAGCAGCCAACGAGGGAAGGGGCGCTACACTGAAGCTTTCTTT,CASSQRGKGRYTEAFF
NA,TRBJ2-7,TRBV5-1,NA,TGCGCCAGCAGCTTGGCCGGGGACCTCCCCCTCTACGAGCAGTACTTC,CASSLAGDLPLYEQYF
NA,TRBJ2-7,TRBV18,once,TGTGCCAGCTCACCATGGGACACGGAGAGCTCCTACGAGCAGTACTTC,CASSPWDTESSYEQYF
TRBD2,TRBJ2-3,TRBV16,NA,TGTGCCAGCAGCCGACTAGCGGGGGGAACAGATACGCAGTATTTT,CASSRLAGGTDTQYF
NA,TRBJ1-1,TRBV7-9,NA,TGTGCCAGCAGCTTAAAGCAGAACACTGAAGCTTTCTTT,CASSLKQNTEAFF
NA,TRBJ1-2,TRBV21-1,NA,TGTGCCAGCAGCGCTAATCGGGACAGGGGAACGGGTGGCTACACCTTC,CASSANRDRGTGGYTF
NA,TRBJ1-3,TRBV7-6,NA,TGTGCCAGCAGCAGTGGAGGGAGACGCTCTGGAAACACCATATATTTT,CASSSGGRRSGNTIYF
TRBD1,TRBJ2-5,TRBV28,NA,TGTGCCAGCAGTCCCCGGGACAGCCAAGAGACCCAGTACTTC,CASSPRDSQETQYF
TRBD2,TRBJ2-3,TRBV18,NA,TGTGCCAGCTCTCCGACTAGCGGCGGGACAGATACGCAGTATTTT,CASSPTSGGTDTQYF
TRBD1,TRBJ1-5,TRBV6-6,NA,TGTGCCAGCAGCGGGACAGGGATTAGCAATCAGCCCCAGCATTTT,CASSGTGISNQPQHF
TRBD1,TRBJ1-6,TRBV7-2,NA,TGTGCCAGCAGCTTCCAGACAGGGGTTAATTCACCCCTCCACTTT,CASSFQTGVNSPLHF
NA,TRBJ1-1,TRBV2,many,TGTGCCACCGCCCGGGCGGCTTCCAAAGCTTTCTTT,CATARAASKAFF
TRBD2,TRBJ2-7,TRBV6-2/TRBV6-3,NA,TGTGCCAGCAGCGACTCCGGACTAGCGGGGGGTTACGAGCAGTACTTC,CASSDSGLAGGYEQYF
NA,TRBJ2-3,TRBV6-6,NA,TGTGCCAGCACCTTTCGCACAGATACGCAGTATTTT,CASTFRTDTQYF
NA,TRBJ1-2,TRBV28,NA,TGTGCCAGCAGCCTTACCTCATATGGCTACACCTTC,CASSLTSYGYTF
TRBD2,TRBJ2-1,TRBV18,NA,TGTGCCAGCTCACCTCGATCGAGCGGGGGTGAAGATGAGCAGTTCTTC,CASSPRSSGGEDEQFF
TRBD1,TRBJ1-2,TRBV28,NA,TGTGCCAGCAACTCAGGGGGCTACTATGGCTACACCTTC,CASNSGGYYGYTF